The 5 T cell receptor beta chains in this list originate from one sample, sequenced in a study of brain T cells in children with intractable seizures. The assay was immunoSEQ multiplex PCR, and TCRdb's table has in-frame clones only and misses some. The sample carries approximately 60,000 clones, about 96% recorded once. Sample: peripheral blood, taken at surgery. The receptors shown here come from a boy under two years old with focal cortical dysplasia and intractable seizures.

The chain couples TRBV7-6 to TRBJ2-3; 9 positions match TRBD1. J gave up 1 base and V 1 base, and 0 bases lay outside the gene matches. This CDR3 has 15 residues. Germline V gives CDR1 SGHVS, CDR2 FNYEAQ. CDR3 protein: CASSLDRGRTDTQYF. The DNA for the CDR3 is TGTGCCAGCAGCTTAGACAGGGGGCGCACAGATACGCAGTATTTT.

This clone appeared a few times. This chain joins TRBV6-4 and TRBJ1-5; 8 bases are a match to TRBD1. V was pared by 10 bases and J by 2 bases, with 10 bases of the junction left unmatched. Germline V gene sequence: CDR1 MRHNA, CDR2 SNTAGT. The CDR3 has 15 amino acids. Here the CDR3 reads CATLQTGAGNQPQHF. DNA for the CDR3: TGTGCCACCCTACAGACAGGGGCAGGCAATCAGCCCCAGCATTTT.

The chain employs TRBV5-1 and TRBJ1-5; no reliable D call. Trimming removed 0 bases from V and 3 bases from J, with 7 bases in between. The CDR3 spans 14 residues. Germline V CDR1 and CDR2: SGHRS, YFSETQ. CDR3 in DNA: TGCGCCAGCAGCTTGGAATCTTTCAATCAGCCCCAGCATTTT. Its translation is CASSLESFNQPQHF.

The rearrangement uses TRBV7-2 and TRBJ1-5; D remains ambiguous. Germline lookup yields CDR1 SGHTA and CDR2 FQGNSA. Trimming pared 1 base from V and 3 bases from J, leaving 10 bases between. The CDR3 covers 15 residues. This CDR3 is CASSLVAGNNQPQHF. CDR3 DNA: TGTGCCAGCAGCTTAGTGGCCGGTAACAATCAGCCCCAGCATTTT.

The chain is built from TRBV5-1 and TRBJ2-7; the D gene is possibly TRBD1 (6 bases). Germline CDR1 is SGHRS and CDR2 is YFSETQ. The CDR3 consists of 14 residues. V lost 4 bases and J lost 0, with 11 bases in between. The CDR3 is CASSGTQSSYEQYF. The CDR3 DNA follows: TGCGCCAGCAGCGGGACACAGAGCTCCTACGAGCAGTACTTC. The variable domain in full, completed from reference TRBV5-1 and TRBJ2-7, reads KAGVTQTPRYLIKTRGQQVTLSCSPISGHRSVSWYQQTPGQGLQFLFEYFSETQRNKGNFPGRFSGRQFSNSRSEMNVSTLELGDSALYLCASSGTQSSYEQYFGPGTRLTVT.